Listed below are T cell receptor beta chains from one sample, sequenced in a study of T cells after yellow fever vaccination. TCRdb re-derived calls from the 5' RACE reads in MiXCR, one entry per CDR3 protein. The data hold hundreds of thousands of distinct CDR3 sequences, with under 20% observed a single time. Here the sequenced sample was PBMCs, taken before the yellow fever booster vaccination. Every receptor here comes from a man between 18 and 29 years old who received the YFV17D yellow fever vaccine. CDR3s include the opening cysteine and the closing phenylalanine or tryptophan. Clone size, where shown, is once, few, many, or a class for clones that have expanded.

size,V,CDR3
few,TRBV5-1,CASSPLAGRDTQYF
few,TRBV2,CASSTGAPYGYTF
.,TRBV5-1,CASSYSTDDIQYF
.,TRBV4-1,CASSQTGSTNEKLFF
few,TRBV20-1,CSASEEGPDVQYF
many,TRBV5-1,CASSSGLAGGQETQYF
few,TRBV5-1,CASSLESTVTEAFF
.,TRBV27,CASSFVGGSTYF
.,TRBV18,CASSQNAGQTNEQFF
few,TRBV20-1,CSARRQVHTEAFF
few,TRBV4-3,CASSQEGQGDEQYF
many,TRBV5-1,CASSSPGYEQYF